These 14 T cell receptor beta chains came from one sample sequenced in a study of shared clonotypes between healthy human individuals. The table came from immunoSEQ multiplex PCR; TCRdb's copy has only in-frame clones and leaves some out. The sample has 450,000 to 600,000 clones, roughly 78% seen once; the top ten hold around 12%. Sequences were obtained from PBMCs. The receptors stem from a woman aged 40 to 55 in good health. Some clones in this sample may be carry-over from other donors' samples.

This sequence joins TRBV28 and TRBJ1-4; weak D call: TRBD1 (5 bases). Trimming stripped 2 bases from V and 7 bases from J, with 11 bases between. Germline lookup yields CDR1 MDHEN and CDR2 SYDVKM. CDR3 size: 14 residues. This CDR3 reads CASSLGGTGEKLFF. The CDR3 bases are TGTGCCAGCAGTTTAGGCGGGACGGGTGAAAAACTGTTTTTT.

The CDR3 is CASSTPGAYEQYF. CDR3 nucleotides: TGTGCCAGCAGTACCCCCGGAGCCTACGAGCAGTACTTC. This chain uses TRBV28 with TRBJ2-7; D remains unclear. V lost 5 bases and J 2 bases, leaving 10 bases between the germline ends. Germline V gene sequence: CDR1 MDHEN, CDR2 SYDVKM. This CDR3 spans 13 amino acids.

The gene calls are TRBV7-9 and TRBJ2-3; 7 bases are a match to TRBD2. This CDR3 is 16 amino acids long. J was trimmed by 6 bases and V by 6 bases; bases with no gene match: 15. Germline V CDR1 and CDR2: SEHNR, FQNEAQ (reference sequence). This CDR3 reads CASRRGWASGRDTQYF. DNA for the CDR3: TGTGCCAGCAGACGCGGGTGGGCTAGCGGACGTGATACGCAGTATTTT.

This chain connects TRBV10-1 to TRBJ2-2; D not certain. The ends were cut back, 7 bases at V and 5 bases at J, with 20 bases in the middle. The germline gives CDR1 WNHNN, CDR2 SYGVQD (reference sequence). The CDR3 covers 16 residues. The chain's CDR3 is CASKVGPINSTGELFF. The CDR3 nucleotides are TGCGCCAGCAAAGTCGGGCCTATTAATTCTACCGGGGAGCTGTTTTTT.

This clone was counted once. V is TRBV23-1 and J is TRBJ1-3; D remains unclear. TRBV23-1 is flagged as an ORF with uncertain function. There are 16 residues in the CDR3. Trimming pared 0 bases from V and 3 bases from J, leaving 12 bases between. The CDR3 sequence is CASSQSHLGSGNTIYF. For the CDR3, the DNA is TGCGCCAGCAGTCAATCCCACCTGGGTAGTGGAAACACCATATATTTT.

Points on this clone: A far larger clone lies a single base away; this is likely a read error. The same CDR3 can be traced to other DNA sequences in this sample. The V gene is TRBV19, the J gene TRBJ2-3, with D possibly being TRBD1 (5 bases). CDR1 LNHDA and CDR2 SQIVND come from the germline V gene (reference sequence). Trimming removed 2 bases at V and 5 bases at J, with 17 bases between. This CDR3 is built from 16 residues. The CDR3 reads CASSIRVGSDRDTQYF. CDR3 nucleotides: TGTGCCAGTAGTATAAGAGTTGGATCAGACAGAGATACGCAGTATTTT.

The table lists this clone with a few counts. At the DNA level, this CDR3 is encoded by other sequences in the same sample as well. The chain couples TRBV7-9 to TRBJ1-4; 9 bases line up with TRBD1. The ends lost 3 bases at V and 6 bases at J; junction bases unmatched: 2. This CDR3 spans 14 amino acids. The germline gives CDR1 SEHNR, CDR2 FQNEAQ (reference sequence). The DNA for the CDR3 is TGTGCCAGCAGCTTGGGACAGGGAGATGAAAAACTGTTTTTT. This encodes CASSLGQGDEKLFF. Filled out from reference TRBV7-9 and TRBJ1-4, the complete variable domain reads DTGVSQNPRHKITKRGQNVTFRCDPISEHNRLYWYRQTLGQGPEFLTYFQNEAQLEKSRLLSDRFSAERPKGSFSTLEIQRTEQGDSAMYLCASSLGQGDEKLFFGSGTQLSVL.

Only one count was recorded for this clone. This sample also contains other DNA sequences that code for the same CDR3. The chain links TRBV5-4 to TRBJ2-7, with 8 bases fitting TRBD2. CDR1 and CDR2 from the germline V gene are SGHNT and YYREEE (reference sequence). Trimming removed 1 base from V and 1 base from J; junction bases left unmatched: 1. The CDR3 has 14 amino acids. CDR3 nucleotide sequence: TGTGCCAGCAGCTTGACTAGCGGATCCTACGAGCAGTACTTC. This codes for CASSLTSGSYEQYF.

V is TRBV18 and J is TRBJ2-3; D may match TRBD1 or TRBD2 (5 bases each). The length of the CDR3 is 17 residues. Trimming cost V 4 bases and J 0 bases, with 17 bases left between them. From germline, CDR1 is KGHSH and CDR2 LQKENI. The CDR3 loop is CASSRGTVSTSTDTQYF. The CDR3 DNA follows: TGTGCCAGCTCACGAGGGACGGTCTCAACTAGCACAGATACGCAGTATTTT.

Remarks on this clone: A read error may produce the germline difference seen at one junction end. Other DNA sequences within the sample encode an identical CDR3. The rearrangement joins TRBV5-1 to TRBJ1-2; 7 bases are a match to TRBD1. CDR3 size: 15 residues. CDR1 and CDR2 from the germline V gene are SGHRS and YFSETQ. CDR3 residues: CASSVTTGSNYGYTF. The CDR3 nucleotides read TGCGCCAGCAGCGTAACGACAGGGTCAAACTATGGCTACACCTTT.

This rearrangement joins TRBV7-3 to TRBJ2-1, with TRBD1 identical over 10 bases. Germline V lookup: CDR1 SGHTA, CDR2 FQGTGA. V shed 5 bases and J 1 base; nucleotides not matched to a gene: 5. This CDR3 contains 16 residues. CDR3 nucleotide sequence: TGTGCCAGCAGCCCTAGGACAGGGGGATCCTACAATGAGCAGTTCTTC. Translating it yields CASSPRTGGSYNEQFF.

V is TRBV7-9 and J is TRBJ2-7, with 11 bases fitting TRBD2. V gave up 4 bases and J gave up 2 bases; unmatched junction bases: 4. The CDR3 runs to 15 residues. The germline CDR1 and CDR2 sequences are SEHNR and FQNEAQ (reference sequence). CDR3 nucleotides: TGTGCCAGCAGCTCGGGGACTAGCGGAACCTACGAGCAGTACTTC. Translation: CASSSGTSGTYEQYF.

This chain links TRBV30 with TRBJ2-3; D remains ambiguous. CDR1 is GTSNPN, CDR2 SVGIG, per germline (reference sequence). The CDR3 covers 14 residues. The V and J ends lost 4 bases and 0 bases respectively, with 11 bases between them. CDR3 amino acids: CAWTYTPSTDTQYF. The CDR3 nucleotides are TGTGCCTGGACATACACACCAAGCACAGATACGCAGTATTTT.

V gene TRBV2 combines with J gene TRBJ2-3; TRBD2 matches at 12 bases. V gave up 7 bases and J gave up 5 bases; unmatched junction bases: 7. Per germline, CDR1 SNHLY and CDR2 FYNNEI. The CDR3 is made up of 15 amino acids. In DNA, the CDR3 is TGTGCCAGCAATAGACTAGCGGGAGTGGGAGATACGCAGTATTTT. Translation gives CASNRLAGVGDTQYF.